This passage covers 26 T cell receptor beta chains from one sample sequenced in a study of vaccination effects on CD4 cells after COVID-19. This table comes from immunoSEQ multiplex PCR, and its TCRdb copy is limited to in-frame clones, with some not included. The table shows more than 30,000 clones, with around 70% occurring only once. A roughly 10-day culture period preceded the isolation of CD4+ T cells. Their cognate antigens are unknown. Sequenced material: CD4+ T cells from PBMCs cultured without peptide, taken before COVID-19 vaccination. Every receptor here comes from a human donor who received a COVID-19 vaccine.

This clone was seen only once. The V and J genes are TRBV7-6 and TRBJ2-7, with 8 bases identical to TRBD2. Germline V gives CDR1 SGHVS, CDR2 FNYEAQ. The CDR3 is 18 amino acids. V trimming: 1 base; J trimming: 5 bases; junction bases outside the gene matches: 16. The CDR3 coding sequence is TGTGCCAGCAGCTTAGGCAGTTTAAGGAGCGGGAGCTTCCACGAGCAGTACTTC. This encodes CASSLGSLRSGSFHEQYF.

This rearrangement joins TRBV10-2 to TRBJ2-3; TRBD1 matches 7 bases. The CDR3 consists of 14 residues. After removal of 8 bases from V and 3 bases from J, the junction contained 8 bases not matched to a gene. CDR1 and CDR2 from the germline V gene are WSHSY and SAAADI. Here the CDR3 DNA reads TGCGCCAGCTCGAGTGGGACAGCGACAGATACGCAGTATTTT. As protein: CASSSGTATDTQYF.

The chain employs TRBV19 and TRBJ2-2; 8 bases line up with TRBD1. This CDR3 has 15 amino acids. With V trimmed by 8 bases and J by 0 bases, 5 bases remained unmatched. Germline values: CDR1 LNHDA, CDR2 SQIVND (reference sequence). CDR3 loop: CASGEDRANTGELFF. DNA for the CDR3: TGTGCCAGTGGAGAGGACAGGGCGAACACCGGGGAGCTGTTTTTT.

The chain is built from TRBV11-2 and TRBJ1-2; TRBD1 aligns across 8 bases. In germline, CDR1 is SGHAT, CDR2 FQNNGV. Trimming cost V 1 base and J 2 bases; bases outside gene matches: 3. The CDR3 covers 15 residues. The chain's CDR3 is CASSLVQGANYGYTF. In nucleotides, the CDR3 is TGTGCCAGCAGCTTAGTCCAGGGGGCGAACTATGGCTACACCTTC.

The gene calls are TRBV5-1 and TRBJ2-3; 7 positions agree with TRBD1. The CDR3 totals 15 residues. CDR1 SGHRS and CDR2 YFSETQ come from the germline V gene. After removal of 4 bases from V and 6 bases from J, the junction contained 11 bases not matched to a gene. The CDR3 coding sequence is TGCGCCAGCAGCCCAAATACAGGGGAACGGGATACGCAGTATTTT. Its translation is CASSPNTGERDTQYF.

The gene calls are TRBV15 and TRBJ2-1; 13 nucleotides align to TRBD2. Losses at the gene ends were 4 bases for V and 7 bases for J; bases not matched to a gene: 4. Germline CDR1 and CDR2: LNHNV and YYDKDF (reference sequence). The length of the CDR3 is 15 residues. The CDR3 spells CATSIRLAGGNEQFF. The DNA of the CDR3 is TGTGCCACCAGCATAAGACTAGCGGGAGGTAATGAGCAGTTCTTC. Full variable domain (missing parts from reference TRBV15 and TRBJ2-1): DAMVIQNPRYQVTQFGKPVTLSCSQTLNHNVMYWYQQKSSQAPKLLFHYYDKDFNNEADTPDNFQSRRPNTSFCFLDIRSPGLGDTAMYLCATSIRLAGGNEQFFGPGTRLTVL.

This chain uses TRBV6-5 with TRBJ2-7; D not resolved. Trimming took off 6 bases at V and 4 bases at J, with 13 bases between the two ends. Germline V gene sequence: CDR1 MNHEY, CDR2 SVGAGI. The CDR3 has 13 amino acids. CDR3 bases: TGTGCCAGCAGAGGCTTTTTATCGTACGAGCAGTACTTC. Amino acid sequence: CASRGFLSYEQYF.

The J gene is TRBJ1-5, the V gene TRBV15; TRBD1 matches 9 bases. The junction had 8 bases not matched to a gene; V was cut back by 0 bases and J by 2 bases. The CDR3 runs to 18 residues. Germline loops: CDR1 LNHNV, CDR2 YYDKDF (reference sequence). The CDR3 DNA is TGTGCCACCAGCAGAGATTCTCCGGGACAGGGCCGCAATCAGCCCCAGCATTTT. It is translated as CATSRDSPGQGRNQPQHF.

This clone appeared a few times. This chain uses TRBV19 with TRBJ1-5, with TRBD1 matching 11 bases. Germline CDR1 is LNHDA and CDR2 is SQIVND (reference sequence). Unmatched junction bases numbered 7, after V lost 6 bases and J lost 6 bases. The CDR3 contains 15 residues. The CDR3 protein is CASSRDRGFVQPQHF. The DNA for the CDR3 is TGTGCCAGTAGCAGGGACAGGGGGTTTGTTCAGCCCCAGCATTTT.

Here the CDR3 reads CASSPRTGNRTGELFF. DNA of the CDR3: TGTGCCAGCTCACCCAGGACAGGGAACCGGACCGGGGAGCTGTTTTTT. The rearrangement joins TRBV18 to TRBJ2-2, with 8 positions matching TRBD1. Germline CDR1 reads KGHSH; CDR2 reads LQKENI. The CDR3 extends over 16 amino acids. With 3 bases clipped from V and 5 bases from J, the junction kept 8 bases outside the gene matches.

This clone was counted once. The V call is TRBV30, the J call TRBJ1-1; no reliable D call. The V gene lost 4 bases and the J gene lost 1 base, with 16 bases spanning the gap. Germline V lookup: CDR1 GTSNPN, CDR2 SVGIG (reference sequence). The CDR3 extends over 15 amino acids. CDR3 coding DNA: TGTGCCTGGATGAAGGGCCGCCGCTGGAACACTGAAGCTTTCTTT. It codes for CAWMKGRRWNTEAFF.

As concerns this clone: At one of its ends the junction is not consistent with the germline gene, which may arise from a read error. The chain carries TRBV19 and TRBJ1-5; 10 nucleotides line up with TRBD1. The CDR3 length is 18 residues. CDR1 and CDR2 from the germline V gene are LNHDA and SQIVND (reference sequence). The CDR3 sequence is CASRIGQGVTGLSQPQHF. CDR3 nucleotides: TGTGCCAGTAGGATAGGACAGGGGGTAACGGGGTTAAGTCAGCCCCAGCATTTT. Complete variable domain (other parts from reference TRBV19 and TRBJ1-5): DGGITQSPKYLFRKEGQNVTLSCEQNLNHDAMYWYRQDPGQGLRLIYYSQIVNDFQKGDIAEGYSVSREKKESFPLTVTSAQKNPTAFYLCASRIGQGVTGLSQPQHFGDGTRLSIL.

The CDR3 DNA follows: TGCGCCAGCAGCTGGGGGACGGGACTAGCGGGTCCCTACAATGAGCAGTTCTTC. Its translation is CASSWGTGLAGPYNEQFF. The V gene is TRBV5-1, the J gene TRBJ2-1, with 12 bases lining up with TRBD2. The CDR3 extends over 18 amino acids. Losses at the gene ends were 3 bases for V and 2 bases for J; bases not matched to a gene: 9. The germline V gene encodes CDR1 SGHRS and CDR2 YFSETQ.

In its sample, this clone was seen a few times. The chain combines TRBV19 with TRBJ2-7; no clear D gene. CDR1 and CDR2 from the germline V gene are LNHDA and SQIVND (reference sequence). This CDR3 comprises 12 residues. V was cut by 5 bases and J by 0 bases, with 5 bases left in between. The CDR3 coding sequence is TGTGCCAGTAGTCAGAGCTCCTACGAGCAGTACTTC. This sequence encodes CASSQSSYEQYF. Variable domain in full (rest from reference TRBV19 and TRBJ2-7): DGGITQSPKYLFRKEGQNVTLSCEQNLNHDAMYWYRQDPGQGLRLIYYSQIVNDFQKGDIAEGYSVSREKKESFPLTVTSAQKNPTAFYLCASSQSSYEQYFGPGTRLTVT.

The V gene is TRBV7-8, the J gene TRBJ2-1; possibly TRBD1 for D (5 bases). The CDR3 sequence is 15 residues long. V lost 2 bases, J lost 4 bases, and 12 bases lay in between. Germline V CDR1 and CDR2: SGHVS, FQNEAQ. As DNA, the CDR3 is TGTGCCAGCAGCTTAAGGGGAACGACGTACAATGAGCAGTTCTTC. This sequence encodes CASSLRGTTYNEQFF.

The gene calls are TRBV5-4 and TRBJ2-4, with D possibly being TRBD2 (7 bases). V was shortened by 0 bases and J by 1 base, with 11 bases between the two germline ends. Germline values: CDR1 SGHNT, CDR2 YYREEE (reference sequence). The CDR3 runs to 16 residues. The CDR3 DNA sequence: TGTGCCAGCAGCTTGGCCCGGGGGGCGGCCAAAAACATTCAGTACTTC. Translating gives CASSLARGAAKNIQYF.

This clone was seen more than once but under ten times. This chain joins TRBV24-1 and TRBJ1-2, with TRBD1 matching 10 bases. The CDR3 totals 15 residues. The germline gives CDR1 KGHDR, CDR2 SFDVKD. Trimming removed 6 bases from V and 8 bases from J; junction bases left unmatched: 11. CDR3 sequence: CATSNPGQGDEGYTF. CDR3 coding DNA: TGTGCCACCAGTAACCCCGGACAGGGGGATGAAGGCTACACCTTC.

The chain joins TRBV29-1 to TRBJ2-1; TRBD1 agrees at 8 bases. CDR3 length: 18 residues. V trimming: 0 bases; J trimming: 1 base; junction bases outside the gene matches: 11. Germline CDR1 and CDR2: SQVTM and ANQGSEA. Written as DNA, the CDR3 is TGCAGCGTTGAAGATCTTCAGGGAACAGGGGGATCCTACAATGAGCAGTTCTTC. Its protein is CSVEDLQGTGGSYNEQFF.

V is TRBV9 and J is TRBJ2-5, with TRBD2 matching over 16 bases. Looked up from germline, CDR1 is SGDLS and CDR2 is YYNGEE. V lost 2 bases to trimming and J lost 5 bases; unmatched junction nucleotides: 9. The CDR3 has 18 amino acids. The CDR3 here is CASSVGTSGGAVWETQYF. CDR3 DNA sequence: TGTGCCAGCAGCGTGGGGACTAGCGGGGGGGCCGTGTGGGAGACCCAGTACTTC.

This rearrangement joins TRBV6-5 to TRBJ2-1, with 8 nucleotides matching TRBD1. The CDR3 is 12 residues long. Trimming cost V 0 bases and J 12 bases; bases outside gene matches: 1. Germline V CDR1 and CDR2: MNHEY, SVGAGI. The CDR3 sequence: CASSYSGTGQFF. Here the CDR3 DNA reads TGTGCCAGCAGTTACTCCGGGACAGGGCAGTTCTTC.

The V gene is TRBV19, the J gene TRBJ1-2, with a possible D match to TRBD1 (5 bases). V dropped 3 bases and J dropped 4 bases, with 18 bases sitting between them. CDR3 length: 16 amino acids. Germline V gene data show CDR1 as LNHDA and CDR2 as SQIVND (reference sequence). The CDR3 DNA sequence: TGTGCCAGTAGTATCAGTCTCGGTCAGGGAGCCTATGGCTACACCTTC. Protein product: CASSISLGQGAYGYTF.

The V gene is TRBV19, the J gene TRBJ1-2; D gene unclear. Germline V gene data show CDR1 as LNHDA and CDR2 as SQIVND (reference sequence). CDR3 length: 13 residues. The V end lost 3 bases, the J end lost 4 bases, and 9 bases lay between the germline ends. The CDR3: CASSMAGVYGYTF. In nucleotides, the CDR3 is TGTGCCAGTAGTATGGCCGGAGTCTATGGCTACACCTTC.

This clone was observed a single time. The chain is built from TRBV24-1 and TRBJ2-1; D call uncertain. V shed 4 bases and J shed 9 bases, with 9 bases lying between them. Germline CDR1 reads KGHDR; CDR2 reads SFDVKD. The CDR3 runs 12 residues. The CDR3 region is CATSDGPAEQFF. CDR3 bases: TGTGCCACCAGTGACGGACCGGCTGAGCAGTTCTTC.

The CDR3 region is CSVRAYNEQFF. Here the CDR3 DNA reads TGCAGCGTCAGGGCTTACAATGAGCAGTTCTTC. The chain carries TRBV29-1 and TRBJ2-1; tentatively, D is TRBD1 (5 bases). From germline, CDR1 is SQVTM and CDR2 ANQGSEA. Trimming stripped 6 bases from V and 4 bases from J, with 7 bases between. The CDR3 extends over 11 amino acids.

CDR3 bases: TGTGCCAGCAGCTTGGACGGCGGGGGGATAATTGAGACCCAGTACTTC. This sequence encodes CASSLDGGGIIETQYF. V usage is TRBV5-4 and J usage is TRBJ2-5, with 8 bases aligning to TRBD2. The CDR3 contains 16 residues. Germline CDR1 is SGHNT and CDR2 is YYREEE (reference sequence). V gave up 0 bases and J gave up 5 bases; unmatched junction bases: 9.

The V call is TRBV9, the J call TRBJ2-1, with 14 bases that match TRBD2. The CDR3 totals 18 residues. Germline V gives CDR1 SGDLS, CDR2 YYNGEE. V gave up 4 bases and J gave up 7 bases; unmatched junction bases: 13. The CDR3 loop reads CASSLGTSGRRRGNEQFF. Written as DNA, the CDR3 is TGTGCCAGCAGCTTAGGGACTAGCGGGAGAAGGCGTGGAAATGAGCAGTTCTTC.